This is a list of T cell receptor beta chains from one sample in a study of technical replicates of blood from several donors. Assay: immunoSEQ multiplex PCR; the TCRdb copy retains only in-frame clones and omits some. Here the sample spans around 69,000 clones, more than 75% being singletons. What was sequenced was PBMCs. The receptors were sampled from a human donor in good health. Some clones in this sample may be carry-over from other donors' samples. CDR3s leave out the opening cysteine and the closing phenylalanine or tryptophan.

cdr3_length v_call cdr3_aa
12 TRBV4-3 ASSPEQGPQPQH
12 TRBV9 ASSVAGQPYEQY
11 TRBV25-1 ASRQSSSYEQY
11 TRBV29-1 SVGSRGNQPQH
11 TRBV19 ASKRRGVNEQF
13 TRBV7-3 ASSLRTGGITEAF
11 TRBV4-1 ASSQRSGDEQY
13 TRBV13 ASSSMGLAENEQY
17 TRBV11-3 ASSPRAGGGAPSYNEQF
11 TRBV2 ASSVNFLETQY
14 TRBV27 ASSSRGQPSTDTQY
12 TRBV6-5 ASSSDRGPLGLF
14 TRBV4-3 ASSQVQGSGTDTQY
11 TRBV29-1 SVSPGQGFEQY
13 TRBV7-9 ASSSINRDIDEQF
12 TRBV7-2 ASSSDRYQETQY
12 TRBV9 ASSAGLATDTQY
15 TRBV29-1 SAGQGLAVPRSNEQF
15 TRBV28 ASSLGLGSSGRDEQY
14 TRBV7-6 ASSLGYRGNTGELF
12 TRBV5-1 ASSPGTGIDEQY
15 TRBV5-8 ASSPYRGGRANTEAF